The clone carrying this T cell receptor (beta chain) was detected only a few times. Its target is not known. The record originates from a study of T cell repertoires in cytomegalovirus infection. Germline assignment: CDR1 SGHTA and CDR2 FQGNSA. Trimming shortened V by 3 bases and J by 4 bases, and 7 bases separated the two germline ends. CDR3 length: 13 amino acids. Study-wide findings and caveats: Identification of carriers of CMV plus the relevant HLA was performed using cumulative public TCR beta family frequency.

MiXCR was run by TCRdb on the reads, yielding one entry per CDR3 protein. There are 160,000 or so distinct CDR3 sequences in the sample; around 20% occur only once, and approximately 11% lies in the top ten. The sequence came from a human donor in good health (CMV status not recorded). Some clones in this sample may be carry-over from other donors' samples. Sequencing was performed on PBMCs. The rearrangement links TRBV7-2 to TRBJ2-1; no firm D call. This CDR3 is CASSFLSYNEQFF. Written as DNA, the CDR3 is TGTGCCAGCAGCTTCCTTTCATACAATGAGCAGTTCTTC.